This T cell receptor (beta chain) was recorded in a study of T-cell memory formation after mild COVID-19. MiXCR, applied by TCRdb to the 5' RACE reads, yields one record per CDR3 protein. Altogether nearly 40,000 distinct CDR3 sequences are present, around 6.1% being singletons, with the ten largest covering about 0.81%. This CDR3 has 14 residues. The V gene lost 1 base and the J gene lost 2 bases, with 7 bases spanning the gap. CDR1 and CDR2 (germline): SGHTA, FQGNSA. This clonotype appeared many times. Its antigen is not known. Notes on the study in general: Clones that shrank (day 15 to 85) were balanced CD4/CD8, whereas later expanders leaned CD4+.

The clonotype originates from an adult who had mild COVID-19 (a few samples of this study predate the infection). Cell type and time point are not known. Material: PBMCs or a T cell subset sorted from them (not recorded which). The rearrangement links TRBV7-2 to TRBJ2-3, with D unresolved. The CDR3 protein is CASSLGKITDTQYF. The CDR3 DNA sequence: TGTGCCAGCAGCTTAGGAAAGATCACAGATACGCAGTATTTT.